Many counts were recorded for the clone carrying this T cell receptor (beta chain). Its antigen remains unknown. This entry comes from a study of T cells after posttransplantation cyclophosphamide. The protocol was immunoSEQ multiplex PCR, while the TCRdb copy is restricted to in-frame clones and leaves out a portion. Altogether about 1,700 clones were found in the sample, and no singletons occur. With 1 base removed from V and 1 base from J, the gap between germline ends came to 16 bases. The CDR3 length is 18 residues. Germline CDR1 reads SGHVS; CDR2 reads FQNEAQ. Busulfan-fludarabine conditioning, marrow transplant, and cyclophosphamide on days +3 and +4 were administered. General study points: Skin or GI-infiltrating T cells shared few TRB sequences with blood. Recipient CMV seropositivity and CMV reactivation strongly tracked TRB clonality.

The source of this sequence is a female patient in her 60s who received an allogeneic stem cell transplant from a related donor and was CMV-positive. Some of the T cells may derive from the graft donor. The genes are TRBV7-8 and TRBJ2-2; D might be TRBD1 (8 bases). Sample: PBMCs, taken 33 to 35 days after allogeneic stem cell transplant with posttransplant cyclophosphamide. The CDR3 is CASSLVGNRGGNTGELFF. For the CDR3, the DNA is TGTGCCAGCAGCTTAGTGGGAAACAGGGGGGGGAACACCGGGGAGCTGTTTTTT.